These T cell receptor beta chains were read from a single sample in a study of T cell repertoires in cytomegalovirus infection. TCRdb passed the reads through MiXCR, listing each CDR3 protein once. The sample lists some 440,000 distinct CDR3 sequences; approximately 31% were seen once. The sample was PBMCs. Receptors were obtained from a human donor in good health (CMV status not recorded). Some clones in this sample may be carry-over from other donors' samples. Both conserved end residues are part of each CDR3. The order of the fields is V gene, clone size, J gene, CDR3 protein. Expanded clones are given a class, and other clones once, few, many or no size at all.

TRBV6-1,NA,TRBJ2-7,CASSETGTVSYEQYF
TRBV28,few,TRBJ2-7,CASSSHGGPYEQYF
TRBV5-8,NA,TRBJ2-1,CASSLTSGEQFF
TRBV7-2,many,TRBJ2-7,CASSHRTGGYEQYF
TRBV7-9,NA,TRBJ1-2,CASSSTGGQLNLWDGYTF
TRBV28,few,TRBJ2-3,CASSYGQVADTQYF
TRBV2,few,TRBJ2-7,CASSGFPSSYEQYF
TRBV6-6,NA,TRBJ1-1,CASSPISGWGKNTEAFF
TRBV19,NA,TRBJ1-5,CASSTRGSSQHF
TRBV27,NA,TRBJ2-3,CASSLLGVGGRRDTQYF
TRBV7-8,many,TRBJ2-6,CASSLGGHKVISGANVLTF
TRBV12-3/TRBV12-4,NA,TRBJ1-1,CASSSNSGTEAFF
TRBV11-1,many,TRBJ1-4,CASSLGGPTQKLFF
TRBV2,few,TRBJ2-3,CARQRKGTDTQYF
TRBV6-1,few,TRBJ2-7,CASGRDPGSYEQYF
TRBV15,NA,TRBJ1-4,CATRSGDGGKLFF
TRBV2,NA,TRBJ1-4,CASSVPGQGSEKLFF
TRBV6-5,NA,TRBJ1-5,CASSYSGETKQPQHF
TRBV6-2/TRBV6-3,few,TRBJ2-1,CASQGDEQFF
TRBV9,NA,TRBJ1-2,CASSVGAETGYTF
TRBV28,few,TRBJ1-1,CASSTTGWTEAFF
TRBV28,NA,TRBJ2-7,CASSLLLGSSYEQYF
TRBV6-2/TRBV6-3,few,TRBJ2-7,CASSNGDRSYEQYF
TRBV19,NA,TRBJ1-3,CASSFRDLLITGNTIYF
TRBV12-3/TRBV12-4,NA,TRBJ1-1,CASSFWAGGRMNTEAFF
TRBV7-6,NA,TRBJ2-7,CASSSRLGSYEQYF
TRBV7-2,many,TRBJ1-6,CASSLGFGVRSPLHF
TRBV19,many,TRBJ1-4,CASSIDSLGEKLFF
TRBV18,NA,TRBJ2-5,CASSPRESSGTQYF
TRBV20-1,NA,TRBJ2-7,CSASPSGVGEQYF
TRBV11-2,NA,TRBJ2-1,CASIPPSGVGNEQFF
TRBV6-1,NA,TRBJ2-7,CASSAGGDSYEQYF
TRBV20-1,NA,TRBJ2-3,CSASTWEAETHYF
TRBV5-6,few,TRBJ1-2,CASSRQSETGWGSYGYTF
TRBV6-1,few,TRBJ2-2,CASRVQAPNTGELFF
TRBV5-4,NA,TRBJ2-1,CALGPGQTVSYNEQFF
TRBV7-9,few,TRBJ2-3,CASSSAGGNTQYF
TRBV28,NA,TRBJ1-2,CASSSADRNYGYTF
TRBV7-2,many,TRBJ1-3,CASSLRNTIYF
TRBV6-1,NA,TRBJ1-2,CASSLGTRYGYTF
TRBV30,few,TRBJ1-1,CAWSVFWGSPLNTEAFF
TRBV6-1,many,TRBJ2-7,CASSKLGDPYEQYF
TRBV20-1,few,TRBJ1-2,CNQLKGQGAGDYTF
TRBV5-4,many,TRBJ1-6,CASSLAPGRQSPLHF
TRBV12-3/TRBV12-4,few,TRBJ2-1,CASSQGVNNEQFF
TRBV20-1,few,TRBJ2-7,CSARAIGGTVYEQYF
TRBV7-2,many,TRBJ2-5,CASSQMGGGEETQYF
TRBV27,few,TRBJ1-1,CASSLSMAFEAFF
TRBV29-1,few,TRBJ1-5,CSVSGTASNQPQHF
TRBV7-2,many,TRBJ1-4,CASSLGPPGGREKLFF
TRBV20-1,many,TRBJ2-7,CSAKPRLSQVHEQYF
TRBV6-6,NA,TRBJ2-7,CASTLRDRPYEQYF
TRBV7-6,once,TRBJ2-7,CASNSGQGLAYEQYF